Sequencing of this T cell receptor beta chain was carried out in a study of cytomegalovirus exposure and HLA in healthy donors. The PCR ran on 60 Vbeta and 13 Jbeta primers. The method was immunoSEQ multiplex PCR; TCRdb's version includes in-frame clones alone and lacks a portion of them. Counted here are roughly 180,000 clones, roughly 85% occurring once; the ten biggest clones make up roughly 1.3%. The V gene lost 7 bases and the J gene lost 8 bases, with 15 bases spanning the gap. The germline CDR1 and CDR2 sequences are SNHLY and FYNNEI. This CDR3 is built from 14 residues. This clone was seen once.

The sample comprised PBMCs. V is TRBV2 and J is TRBJ1-6; D is possibly TRBD1 (6 bases). This TCR was recovered from a man younger than 40 in good health and CMV-seronegative. CDR3 residues: CASNEAGVHSPLHF. For the CDR3, the DNA is TGTGCCAGCAACGAAGCAGGGGTCCATTCACCCCTCCACTTT.